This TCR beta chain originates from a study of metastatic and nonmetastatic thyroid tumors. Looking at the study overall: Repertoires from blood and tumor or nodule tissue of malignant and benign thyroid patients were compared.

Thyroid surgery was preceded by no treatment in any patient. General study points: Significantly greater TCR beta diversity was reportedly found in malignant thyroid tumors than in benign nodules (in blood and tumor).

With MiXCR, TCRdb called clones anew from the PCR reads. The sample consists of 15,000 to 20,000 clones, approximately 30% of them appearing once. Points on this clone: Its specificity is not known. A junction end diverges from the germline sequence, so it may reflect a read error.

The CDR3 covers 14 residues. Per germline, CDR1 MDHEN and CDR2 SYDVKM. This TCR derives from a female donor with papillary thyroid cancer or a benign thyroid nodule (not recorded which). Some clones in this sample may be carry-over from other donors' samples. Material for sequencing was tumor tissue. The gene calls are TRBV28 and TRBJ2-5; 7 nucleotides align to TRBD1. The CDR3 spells CAGSLTGTVETQYF. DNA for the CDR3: TGTGCCGGCAGTCTCACCGGGACAGTGGAGACCCAGTACTTC.